Each of the 13 T cell receptor beta chains below was sequenced from the same sample in a study of blood T cell repertoires in COVID-19. Sequenced by immunoSEQ multiplex PCR; TCRdb stores in-frame clones only, minus some. Counted here are under 300,000 clones, around nine tenths occurring once; the ten biggest clones make up about 1.9%. Sequenced material: PBMCs or T cells enriched from blood (not recorded which). The receptor set was obtained from a woman aged 18-29 years who had recovered from COVID-19.

The chain employs TRBV2 and TRBJ2-1, with D perhaps matching TRBD1 (6 bases). CDR1 and CDR2 (germline): SNHLY, FYNNEI. Trimming took 8 bases from V and 3 from J, leaving 14 bases between them. The CDR3 is 14 amino acids. Here the CDR3 reads CASLQTDSYNEQFF. The CDR3 DNA is TGTGCCAGCCTCCAAACGGACAGCTACAATGAGCAGTTCTTC.

The V and J genes are TRBV27 and TRBJ1-2; D remains unclear. CDR1 is MNHEY, CDR2 SMNVEV, per germline (reference sequence). The CDR3 loop spans 16 amino acids. V lost 6 bases to trimming and J lost 2 bases, with 19 bases between them. CDR3 sequence reads: CASRSISGETNYGYTF. The DNA of the CDR3 is TGTGCCAGCAGATCGATCTCGGGTGAGACCAACTATGGCTACACCTTC.

This sequence joins TRBV6-1 and TRBJ2-7; 11 bases fit TRBD2. The CDR3 has 16 amino acids. From germline, CDR1 is MNHNS and CDR2 SASEGT. The trim removed 4 bases at V and 0 bases at J, leaving 5 bases unmatched. CDR3 nucleotide sequence: TGTGCCAGCAGTGTGACCGGGACTAGCGGCTCCTACGAGCAGTACTTC. This translates into CASSVTGTSGSYEQYF.

This sequence joins TRBV21-1 and TRBJ2-7; the table's D call of TRBD2 was not tested on the DNA. TRBV21-1 is flagged as a pseudogene. The CDR3 sequence is 16 residues long. CDR3 sequence reads: CASSKQTGTSRYEQYF. The CDR3, as DNA: TGTGCCAGCAGTAAGCAAACCGGGACTAGTCGCTACGAGCAGTACTTC.

The V and J genes are TRBV6-1 and TRBJ1-2, with no clear D. Trimming cost V 3 bases and J 8 bases, with 13 bases left between them. Germline values: CDR1 MNHNS, CDR2 SASEGT. The CDR3 runs to 13 residues. DNA of the CDR3: TGTGCCAGCAGTGACGGGGTAAAGGGCGGCTACACCTTC. Its translation is CASSDGVKGGYTF.

The V call is TRBV3-1 (or the pseudogene TRBV3-2), the J call TRBJ1-2, with D uncertain. This CDR3 is 13 amino acids long. Per the germline V gene, CDR1 is LGHDT and CDR2 is YNNKEL (reference sequence). The V end was cut by 4 bases, the J end by 8 bases, with 14 bases between. DNA for the CDR3: TGTGCCAGCAGCCCTGCCTCAGGTTACGGCTACACCTTC. Amino acids: CASSPASGYGYTF.

The count of this clone is one. V is TRBV5-5 and J is TRBJ1-5; 8 bases map to TRBD1. This CDR3 spans 13 amino acids. Germline V gene lookup returns CDR1 SGHKS and CDR2 YYEKEE (reference sequence). The J segment lost 7 bases and the V segment lost 4 bases, leaving 4 bases of the junction unmatched. CDR3 nucleotide sequence: TGTGCCAGCAGCCGGACAGGGAGCCAGCCCCAGCATTTT. Amino acid sequence: CASSRTGSQPQHF.

A single count supports this clone. V is TRBV6-1 and J is TRBJ2-5; a possible D gene is TRBD1 (5 bases). Trimming left V 1 base short and J 0 bases short, with 9 bases between. The CDR3 sequence is 15 residues long. The germline gives CDR1 MNHNS, CDR2 SASEGT. The CDR3 sequence is CASSEDPTDQETQYF. As DNA, the CDR3 is TGTGCCAGCAGTGAAGACCCGACAGACCAAGAGACCCAGTACTTC.

J is TRBJ2-1 and V is TRBV20-1, with D possibly being TRBD1 (5 bases). Germline V gene data show CDR1 as DFQATT and CDR2 as SNEGSKA (reference sequence). The CDR3 is 11 amino acids. Trimming took off 2 bases at V and 8 bases at J, with 7 bases between the two ends. The CDR3 region is CSARKGYEQFF. CDR3 DNA sequence: TGCAGTGCTAGAAAGGGGTATGAGCAGTTCTTC.

The rearrangement joins TRBV21-1 to TRBJ2-7; TRBD1 was called by the table and not checked on the DNA. TRBV21-1 is a recognized pseudogene. The CDR3 runs to 12 residues. CDR3 sequence: CASSGQGYEQYF. CDR3 DNA sequence: TGTGCCAGCTCAGGACAGGGATACGAGCAGTACTTC.

This rearrangement joins TRBV5-1 to TRBJ2-2; D is ambiguous. V was pared by 0 bases and J by 0 bases, with 6 bases between. The germline CDR1 and CDR2 sequences are SGHRS and YFSETQ. CDR3 length equals 15 residues. The CDR3 nucleotides read TGCGCCAGCAGCTTGGGCGGTTCGAACACCGGGGAGCTGTTTTTT. Translating gives CASSLGGSNTGELFF.

This clone was found a few times. For the CDR3, the DNA is TGTGCCAGCAGTCATACTAGCGGGAGGCCTCACCTGGGCTACGAGCAGTACTTC. Protein sequence: CASSHTSGRPHLGYEQYF. The J gene is TRBJ2-7, the V gene TRBV21-1; TRBD2, as called in the table, went unchecked against the DNA. TRBV21-1 is a known pseudogene. The CDR3 is made up of 18 amino acids.

The chain combines TRBV9 with TRBJ2-5; TRBD2 is a possible D gene (6 bases). Deletions cut 4 bases from V and 1 base from J, with 11 bases between. Germline values: CDR1 SGDLS, CDR2 YYNGEE. This CDR3 region has 14 residues. The CDR3 DNA reads TGTGCCAGCAGCCCTCGGGGGACCCAAGAGACCCAGTACTTC. This encodes CASSPRGTQETQYF.